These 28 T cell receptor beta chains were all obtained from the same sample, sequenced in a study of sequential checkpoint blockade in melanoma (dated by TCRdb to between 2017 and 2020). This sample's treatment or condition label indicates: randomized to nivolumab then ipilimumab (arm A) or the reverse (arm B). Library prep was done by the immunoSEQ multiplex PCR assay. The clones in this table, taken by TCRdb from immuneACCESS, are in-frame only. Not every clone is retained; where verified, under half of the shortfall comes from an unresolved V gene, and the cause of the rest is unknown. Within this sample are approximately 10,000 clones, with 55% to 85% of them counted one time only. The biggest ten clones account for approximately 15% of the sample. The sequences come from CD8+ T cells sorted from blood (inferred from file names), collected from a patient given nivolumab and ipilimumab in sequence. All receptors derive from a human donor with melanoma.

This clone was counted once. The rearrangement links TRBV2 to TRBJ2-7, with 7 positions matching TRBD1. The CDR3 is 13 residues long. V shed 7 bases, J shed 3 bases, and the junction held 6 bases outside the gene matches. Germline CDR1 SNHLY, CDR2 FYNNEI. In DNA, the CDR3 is TGTGCCAGCAATCGACAGGGAAACTACGAGCAGTACGTC. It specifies CASNRQGNYEQYV.

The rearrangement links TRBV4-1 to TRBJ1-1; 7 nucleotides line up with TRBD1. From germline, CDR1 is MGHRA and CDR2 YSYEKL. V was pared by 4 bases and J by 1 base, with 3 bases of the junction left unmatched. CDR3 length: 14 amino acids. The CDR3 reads CASSRNRGNTEAFF. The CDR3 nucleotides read TGCGCCAGCAGCCGCAACAGGGGGAACACTGAAGCTTTCTTT.

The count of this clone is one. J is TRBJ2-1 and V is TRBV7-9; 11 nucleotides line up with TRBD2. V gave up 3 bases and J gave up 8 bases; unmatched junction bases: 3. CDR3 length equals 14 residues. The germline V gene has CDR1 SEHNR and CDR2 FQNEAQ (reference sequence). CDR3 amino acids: CASSLTSGVYEQFF. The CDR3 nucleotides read TGTGCCAGCAGCTTGACTAGCGGGGTCTATGAGCAGTTCTTC.

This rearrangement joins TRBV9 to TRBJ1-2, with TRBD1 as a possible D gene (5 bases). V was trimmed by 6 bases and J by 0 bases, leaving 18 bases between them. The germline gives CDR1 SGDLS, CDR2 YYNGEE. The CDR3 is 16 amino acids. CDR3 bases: TGTGCCAGCACCCCTCTCTTGCCGGGGGCTAACTATGGCTACACCTTC. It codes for CASTPLLPGANYGYTF.

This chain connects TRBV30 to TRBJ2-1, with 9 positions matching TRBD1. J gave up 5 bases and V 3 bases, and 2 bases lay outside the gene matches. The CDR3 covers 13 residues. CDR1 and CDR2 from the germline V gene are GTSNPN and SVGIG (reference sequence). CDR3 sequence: CAWRGQGHNEQFF. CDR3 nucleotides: TGTGCCTGGAGGGGACAGGGCCACAATGAGCAGTTCTTC.

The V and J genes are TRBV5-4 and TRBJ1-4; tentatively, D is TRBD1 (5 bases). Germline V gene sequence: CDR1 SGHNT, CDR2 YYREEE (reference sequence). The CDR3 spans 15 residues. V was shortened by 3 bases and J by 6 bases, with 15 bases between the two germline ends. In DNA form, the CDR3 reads TGTGCCAGCAGCTCCGGTCGGGGGGGGGATGAAAAACTGTTTTTT. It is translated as CASSSGRGGDEKLFF.

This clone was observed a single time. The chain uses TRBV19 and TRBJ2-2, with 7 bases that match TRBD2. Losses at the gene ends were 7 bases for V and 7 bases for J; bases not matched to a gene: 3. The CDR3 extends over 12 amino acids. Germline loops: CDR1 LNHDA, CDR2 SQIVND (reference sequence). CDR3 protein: CASNAGVGELFF. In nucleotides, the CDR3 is TGTGCCAGTAACGCGGGAGTCGGGGAGCTGTTTTTT.

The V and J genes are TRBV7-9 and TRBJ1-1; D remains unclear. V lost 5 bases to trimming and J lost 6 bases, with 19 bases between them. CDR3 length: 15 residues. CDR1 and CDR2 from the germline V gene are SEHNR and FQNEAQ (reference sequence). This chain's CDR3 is CASSHRMDGVAEAFF. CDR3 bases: TGTGCCAGCAGCCATCGTATGGACGGGGTCGCTGAAGCTTTCTTT.

CDR3 nucleotides: TGTGCCAGCAGTTATCAGGACACCGCTGAAGCTTTCTTT. Encoded protein: CASSYQDTAEAFF. This rearrangement joins TRBV27 to TRBJ1-1; a weak D match, TRBD1 (5 bases). The CDR3 runs to 13 residues. From germline, CDR1 is MNHEY and CDR2 SMNVEV (reference sequence). With 4 bases removed from V and 6 bases from J, the gap between germline ends came to 12 bases.

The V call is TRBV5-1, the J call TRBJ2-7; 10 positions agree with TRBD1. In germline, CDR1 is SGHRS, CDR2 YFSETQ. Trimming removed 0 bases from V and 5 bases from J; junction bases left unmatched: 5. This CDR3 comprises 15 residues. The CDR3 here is CASSLAGQGIHEQYF. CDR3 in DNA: TGCGCCAGCAGCTTGGCGGGACAGGGGATTCACGAGCAGTACTTC.

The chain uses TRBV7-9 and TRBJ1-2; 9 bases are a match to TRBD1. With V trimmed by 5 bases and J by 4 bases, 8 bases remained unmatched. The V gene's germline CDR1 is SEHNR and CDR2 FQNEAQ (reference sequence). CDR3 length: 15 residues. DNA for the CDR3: TGTGCCAGCAGCGCGACGGGACAGGGTTTCTATGGCTACACCTTC. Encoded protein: CASSATGQGFYGYTF.

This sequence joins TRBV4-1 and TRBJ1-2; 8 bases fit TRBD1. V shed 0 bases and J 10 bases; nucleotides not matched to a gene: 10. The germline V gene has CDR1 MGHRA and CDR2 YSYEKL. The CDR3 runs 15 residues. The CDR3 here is CASSQDSGSGGVYTF. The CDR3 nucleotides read TGCGCCAGCAGCCAAGATAGTGGGTCAGGGGGCGTCTACACCTTC.

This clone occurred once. The CDR3 coding sequence is TGTGCCAGCGAAGGGAGAGAGGGCACTGAAGCTTTCTTT. It is translated as CASEGREGTEAFF. J is TRBJ1-1 and V is TRBV6-1; the D is unclear. CDR3 size: 13 residues. Between the trimmed V and J ends, which lost 8 bases and 4 bases, there was a span of 14 bases. CDR1 and CDR2 (germline): MNHNS, SASEGT.

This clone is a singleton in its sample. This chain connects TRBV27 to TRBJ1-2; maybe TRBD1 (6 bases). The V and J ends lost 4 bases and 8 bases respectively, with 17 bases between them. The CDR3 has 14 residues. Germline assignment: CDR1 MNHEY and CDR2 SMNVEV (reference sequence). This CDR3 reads CASSSETGSLGYTF. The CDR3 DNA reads TGTGCCAGCAGTTCGGAGACAGGTTCCCTGGGCTACACCTTC.

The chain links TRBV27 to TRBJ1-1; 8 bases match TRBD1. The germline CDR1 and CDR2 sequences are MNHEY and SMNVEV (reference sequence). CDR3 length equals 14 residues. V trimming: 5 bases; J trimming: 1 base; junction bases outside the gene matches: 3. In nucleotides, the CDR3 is TGTGCCAGCAGTCCCGGACAGGGGAACACTGAAGCTTTCTTT. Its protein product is CASSPGQGNTEAFF.

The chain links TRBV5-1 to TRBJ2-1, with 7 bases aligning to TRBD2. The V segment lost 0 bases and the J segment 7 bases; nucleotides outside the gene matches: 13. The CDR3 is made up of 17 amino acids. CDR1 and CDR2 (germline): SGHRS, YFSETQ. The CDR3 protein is CASSLGVGTTYQNEQFF. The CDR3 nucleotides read TGCGCCAGCAGCTTGGGGGTCGGGACTACCTACCAGAATGAGCAGTTCTTC.

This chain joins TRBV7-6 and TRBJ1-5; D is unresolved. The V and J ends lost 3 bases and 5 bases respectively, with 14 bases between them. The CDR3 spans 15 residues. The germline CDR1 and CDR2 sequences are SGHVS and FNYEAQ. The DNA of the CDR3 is TGTGCCAGCAGCTTCGGAGCTGGGTTCGATCAGCCCCAGCATTTT. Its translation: CASSFGAGFDQPQHF.

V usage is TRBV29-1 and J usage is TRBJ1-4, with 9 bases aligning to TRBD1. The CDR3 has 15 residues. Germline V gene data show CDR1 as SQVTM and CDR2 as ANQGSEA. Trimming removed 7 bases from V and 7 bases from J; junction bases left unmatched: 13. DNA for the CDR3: TGCAGCGGGTTGGGACAGGGAGAGTCGGGTGAAAAACTGTTTTTT. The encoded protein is CSGLGQGESGEKLFF. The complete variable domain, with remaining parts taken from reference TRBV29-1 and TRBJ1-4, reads SAVISQKPSRDICQRGTSLTIQCQVDSQVTMMFWYRQQPGQSLTLIATANQGSEATYESGFVIDKFPISRPNLTFSTLTVSNMSPEDSSIYLCSGLGQGESGEKLFFGSGTQLSVL.

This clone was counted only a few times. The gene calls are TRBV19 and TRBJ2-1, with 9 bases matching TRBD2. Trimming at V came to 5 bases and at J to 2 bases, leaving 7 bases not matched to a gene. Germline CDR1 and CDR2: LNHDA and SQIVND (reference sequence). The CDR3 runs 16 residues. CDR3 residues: CASSLERGAPYNEQFF. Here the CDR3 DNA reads TGTGCCAGTAGTTTGGAGCGGGGGGCCCCCTACAATGAGCAGTTCTTC.

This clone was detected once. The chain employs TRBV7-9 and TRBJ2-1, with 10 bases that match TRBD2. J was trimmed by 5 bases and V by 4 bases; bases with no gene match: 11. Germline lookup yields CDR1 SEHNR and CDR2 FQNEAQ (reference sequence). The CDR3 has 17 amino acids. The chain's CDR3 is CASSSRLAGGVHNEQFF. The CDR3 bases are TGTGCCAGCAGCTCTAGACTAGCGGGCGGGGTCCACAATGAGCAGTTCTTC.

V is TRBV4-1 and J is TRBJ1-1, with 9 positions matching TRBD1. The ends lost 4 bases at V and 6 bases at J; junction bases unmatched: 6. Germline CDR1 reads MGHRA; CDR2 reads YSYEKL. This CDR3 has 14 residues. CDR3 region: CASSPGQGKAEAFF. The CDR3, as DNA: TGCGCCAGCAGCCCGGGACAGGGTAAGGCTGAAGCTTTCTTT.

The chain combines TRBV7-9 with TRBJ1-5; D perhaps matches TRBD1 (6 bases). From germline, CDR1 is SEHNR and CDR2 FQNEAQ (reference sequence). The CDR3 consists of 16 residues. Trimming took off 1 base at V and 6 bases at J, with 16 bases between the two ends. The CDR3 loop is CASSLGARGEGQPQHF. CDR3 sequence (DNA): TGTGCCAGCAGCTTAGGTGCCAGGGGAGAAGGTCAGCCCCAGCATTTT. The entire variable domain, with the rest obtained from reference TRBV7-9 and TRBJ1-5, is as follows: DTGVSQNPRHKITKRGQNVTFRCDPISEHNRLYWYRQTLGQGPEFLTYFQNEAQLEKSRLLSDRFSAERPKGSFSTLEIQRTEQGDSAMYLCASSLGARGEGQPQHFGDGTRLSIL.

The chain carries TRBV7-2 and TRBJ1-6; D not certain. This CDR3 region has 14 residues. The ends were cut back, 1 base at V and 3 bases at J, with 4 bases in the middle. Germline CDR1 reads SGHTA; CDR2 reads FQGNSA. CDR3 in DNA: TGTGCCAGCAGCTTAGGAGGCTATAATTCACCCCTCCACTTT. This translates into CASSLGGYNSPLHF.

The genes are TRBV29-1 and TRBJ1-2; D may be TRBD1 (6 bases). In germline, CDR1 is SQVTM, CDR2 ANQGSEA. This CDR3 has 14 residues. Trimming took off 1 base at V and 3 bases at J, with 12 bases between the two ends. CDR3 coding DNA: TGCAGCGTTGAAGCCCCCGGACAGTACTATGGCTACACCTTC. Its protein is CSVEAPGQYYGYTF.

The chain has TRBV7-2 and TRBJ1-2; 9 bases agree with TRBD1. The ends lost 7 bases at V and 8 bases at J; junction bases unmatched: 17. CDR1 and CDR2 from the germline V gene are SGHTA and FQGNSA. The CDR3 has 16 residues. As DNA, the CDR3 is TGTGCCAGCACCCGGACAGGGGAACATCCCACTATCGGCTACACCTTC. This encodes CASTRTGEHPTIGYTF.

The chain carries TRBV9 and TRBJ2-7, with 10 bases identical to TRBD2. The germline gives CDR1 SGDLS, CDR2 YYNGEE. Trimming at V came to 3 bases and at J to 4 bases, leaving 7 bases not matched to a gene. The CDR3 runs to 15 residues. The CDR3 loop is CASSASGTSAYEQYF. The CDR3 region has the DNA TGTGCCAGCAGCGCCTCCGGGACTAGCGCGTACGAGCAGTACTTC. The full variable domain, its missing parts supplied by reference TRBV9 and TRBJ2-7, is DSGVTQTPKHLITATGQRVTLRCSPRSGDLSVYWYQQSLDQGLQFLIQYYNGEERAKGNILERFSAQQFPDLHSELNLSSLELGDSALYFCASSASGTSAYEQYFGPGTRLTVT.

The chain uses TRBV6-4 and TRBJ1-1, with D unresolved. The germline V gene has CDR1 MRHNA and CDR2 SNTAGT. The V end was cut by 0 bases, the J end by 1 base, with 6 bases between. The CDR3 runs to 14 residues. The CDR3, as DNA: TGTGCCAGCAGTGACTCAGAGCAGAACACTGAAGCTTTCTTT. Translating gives CASSDSEQNTEAFF.

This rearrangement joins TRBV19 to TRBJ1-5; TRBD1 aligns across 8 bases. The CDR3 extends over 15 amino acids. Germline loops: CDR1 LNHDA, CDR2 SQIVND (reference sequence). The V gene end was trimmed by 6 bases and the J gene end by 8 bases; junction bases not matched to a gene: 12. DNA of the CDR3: TGTGCCAGTAGGACGGGACAGGTGAGTATGGAGCCCCAGCATTTT. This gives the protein CASRTGQVSMEPQHF.